This is a list of T cell receptor beta chains from one sample in a study of blood T cells in healthy people across ages. In TCRdb, the 5' RACE reads were re-called with MiXCR into one record per CDR3 protein. This repertoire shows hundreds of thousands of distinct CDR3 sequences, roughly 60% found once; its top ten account for 20% to 25%. The specimen sequenced was blood. The receptors derive from a man younger than 45 in good health. Each CDR3 is given with its conserved first and last residue. The order of the fields is J gene, clone size, V gene, D gene, CDR3 DNA, CDR3 protein. A D gene is named only where the DNA matches it firmly. Where a row states a size, it is once, few, many or the class of an expanded clone; other rows omit it.

j_call: TRBJ2-1
clone_size: -
v_call: TRBV9
d_call: -
cdr3_nt: TGTGCCAGCAGCGTCGAATACCGCCACGGTGAGCAGTTCTTC
cdr3_aa: CASSVEYRHGEQFF

j_call: TRBJ2-5
clone_size: few
v_call: TRBV7-2
d_call: TRBD2
cdr3_nt: TGTGCCAGCACCGATAGCGGGGAACAAGAGACCCAGTACTTC
cdr3_aa: CASTDSGEQETQYF

j_call: TRBJ2-5
clone_size: -
v_call: TRBV2
d_call: -
cdr3_nt: TGTGCCAGCGGACCAGCCCAAGAGACCCAGTACTTC
cdr3_aa: CASGPAQETQYF

j_call: TRBJ2-5
clone_size: -
v_call: TRBV18
d_call: -
cdr3_nt: TGTGCCAGCTCACCAGATACAGGATCCTCGTACTTC
cdr3_aa: CASSPDTGSSYF

j_call: TRBJ2-1
clone_size: few
v_call: TRBV20-1
d_call: TRBD2
cdr3_nt: TGCAGTGCCCGGGGGGCTAGCGGGACATTAGATGAGCAGTTCTTC
cdr3_aa: CSARGASGTLDEQFF

j_call: TRBJ2-3
clone_size: -
v_call: TRBV29-1
d_call: -
cdr3_nt: TGCAGCATCGAGGGCGAGAGCACAGATACGCAGTATTTT
cdr3_aa: CSIEGESTDTQYF

j_call: TRBJ2-3
clone_size: -
v_call: TRBV18
d_call: -
cdr3_nt: TGTGCCAGCTCACCACCAGCGCGGAGAGGGAGCACAGATACGCAGTATTTT
cdr3_aa: CASSPPARRGSTDTQYF

j_call: TRBJ2-5
clone_size: -
v_call: TRBV7-2
d_call: -
cdr3_nt: TGTGCCAGTAGCTTAGACCCCCGGCAGACCCAGTACTTC
cdr3_aa: CASSLDPRQTQYF

j_call: TRBJ2-7
clone_size: -
v_call: TRBV7-2
d_call: -
cdr3_nt: TGTGCCAGCAGCTTGGTTTACCAATCCTACGAGCAGTACTTC
cdr3_aa: CASSLVYQSYEQYF

j_call: TRBJ2-3
clone_size: -
v_call: TRBV5-1
d_call: TRBD1
cdr3_nt: TGCGCCAGCAGCTTGGAAGGGGGCGGCGATACGCAGTATTTT
cdr3_aa: CASSLEGGGDTQYF